The rows below give T cell receptor beta chains drawn from one sample of a study of blood T cell repertoires in COVID-19. Generated by immunoSEQ multiplex PCR, the TCRdb table keeps only in-frame clones and is missing some. In the table there are some 53,000 clones, less than 95% of which are singletons. Sequencing used peripheral blood. The receptor source for this set is a human donor in a cohort sampled during active COVID-19. Both conserved end residues are part of each CDR3. D genes are given only for firm matches. Not all rows give a size; the values are once, few, many and, for expanded clones, a class.

J gene | clone size | V gene | D gene | CDR3 protein | CDR3 DNA
TRBJ2-6 | NA | TRBV5-1 | TRBD1 | CASSLRTGFPSGANVLTF | TGCGCCAGCAGCCTGCGGACAGGGTTTCCCTCTGGGGCCAACGTCCTGACTTTC
TRBJ2-3 | few | TRBV24-1 | NA | CATSDLLGSADTQYF | TGTGCCACCAGTGATTTGCTCGGGAGCGCAGATACGCAGTATTTT
TRBJ1-2 | NA | TRBV19 | NA | CASTLRQGGYTF | TGTGCCAGTACCCTCCGGCAGGGAGGCTACACCTTC
TRBJ2-1 | NA | TRBV11-2 | NA | CASSLGQRFTYNEQFF | TGTGCCAGCAGCTTAGGACAAAGATTCACCTACAATGAGCAGTTCTTC
TRBJ2-2 | NA | TRBV7-3 | TRBD2 | CASSLPQGGGGELFF | TGTGCCAGCAGCTTACCCCAAGGCGGGGGCGGGGAGCTGTTTTTT
TRBJ2-2 | NA | TRBV9 | TRBD2 | CASSVSLAGLATRGTGELFF | TGTGCCAGCAGCGTTAGTCTAGCGGGACTCGCCACAAGGGGGACCGGGGAGCTGTTTTTT
TRBJ1-6 | NA | TRBV6-5 | NA | CASTGTGNGNSPLHF | TGTGCCAGCACCGGAACAGGGAACGGGAATTCACCCCTCCACTTT
TRBJ2-1 | once | TRBV11-2 | TRBD2 | CASSLLAGANNEQFF | TGTGCCAGCAGCTTATTAGCGGGAGCTAATAATGAGCAGTTCTTC
TRBJ1-4 | once | TRBV21-1 | NA | CASSKGSDTNEKLFF | TGTGCCAGCAGCAAGGGCTCGGATACTAATGAAAAACTGTTTTTT
TRBJ1-5 | once | TRBV27 | NA | CASSLLGPRDNQPQHF | TGTGCCAGCAGTTTGCTGGGCCCTCGGGACAATCAGCCCCAGCATTTT
TRBJ2-5 | NA | TRBV19 | NA | CASRSGSAGETQYF | TGTGCCAGTAGGTCCGGTTCGGCGGGCGAGACCCAGTACTTC
TRBJ2-5 | NA | TRBV19 | NA | CASSRDKGESQYF | TGTGCCAGTAGCCGGGACAAAGGGGAGAGCCAGTACTTC
TRBJ2-1 | NA | TRBV9 | TRBD1 | CASSVSGTGVYNEQFF | TGTGCCAGCAGCGTATCCGGGACAGGGGTCTACAATGAGCAGTTCTTC
TRBJ2-7 | few | TRBV19 | NA | CASSILGGGANEQYF | TGTGCCAGTAGTATTCTAGGAGGAGGAGCGAACGAGCAGTACTTC